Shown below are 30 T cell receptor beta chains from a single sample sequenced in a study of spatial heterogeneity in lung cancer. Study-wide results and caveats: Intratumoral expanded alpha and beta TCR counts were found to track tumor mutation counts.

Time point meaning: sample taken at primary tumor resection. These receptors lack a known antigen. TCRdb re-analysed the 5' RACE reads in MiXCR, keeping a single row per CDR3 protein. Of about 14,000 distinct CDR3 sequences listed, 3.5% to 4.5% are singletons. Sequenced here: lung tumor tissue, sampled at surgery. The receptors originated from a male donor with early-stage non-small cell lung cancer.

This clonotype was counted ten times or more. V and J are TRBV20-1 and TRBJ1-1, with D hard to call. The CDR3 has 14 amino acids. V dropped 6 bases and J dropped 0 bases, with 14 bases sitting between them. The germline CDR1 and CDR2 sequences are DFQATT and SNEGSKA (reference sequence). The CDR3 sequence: CSARRPEMNTEAFF. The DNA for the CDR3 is TGCAGTGCCCGGAGGCCAGAGATGAACACTGAAGCTTTCTTT.

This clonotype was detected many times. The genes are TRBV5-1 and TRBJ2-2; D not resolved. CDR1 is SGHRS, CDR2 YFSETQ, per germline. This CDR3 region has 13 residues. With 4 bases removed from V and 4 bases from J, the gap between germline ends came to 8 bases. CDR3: CASSQLATGELFF. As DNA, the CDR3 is TGCGCCAGCAGCCAGTTAGCCACCGGGGAGCTGTTTTTT.

The CDR3 coding sequence is TGTGCCAGCAGTTCTCAGGGAAAGAGTTACGAGCAGTACTTC. Translation gives CASSSQGKSYEQYF. The chain combines TRBV6-1 with TRBJ2-7, with a tentative D call TRBD1 (5 bases). The length of the CDR3 is 14 residues. Germline CDR1 MNHNS, CDR2 SASEGT. Between the trimmed V and J ends, which lost 5 bases and 4 bases, there was a span of 15 bases.

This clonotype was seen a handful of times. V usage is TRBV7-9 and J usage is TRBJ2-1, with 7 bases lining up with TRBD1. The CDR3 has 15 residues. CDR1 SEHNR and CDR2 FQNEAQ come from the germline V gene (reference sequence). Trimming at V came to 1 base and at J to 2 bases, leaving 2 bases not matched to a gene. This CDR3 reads CASSLEGGAYNEQFF. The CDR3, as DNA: TGTGCCAGCAGCTTAGAAGGGGGCGCCTACAATGAGCAGTTCTTC.

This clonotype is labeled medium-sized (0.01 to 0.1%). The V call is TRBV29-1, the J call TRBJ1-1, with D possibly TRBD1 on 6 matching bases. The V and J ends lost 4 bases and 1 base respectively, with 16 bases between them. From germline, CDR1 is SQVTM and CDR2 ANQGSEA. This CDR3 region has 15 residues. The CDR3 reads CSVVSGASRNTEAFF. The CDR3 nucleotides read TGCAGCGTTGTGTCAGGGGCTAGTAGGAACACTGAAGCTTTCTTT.

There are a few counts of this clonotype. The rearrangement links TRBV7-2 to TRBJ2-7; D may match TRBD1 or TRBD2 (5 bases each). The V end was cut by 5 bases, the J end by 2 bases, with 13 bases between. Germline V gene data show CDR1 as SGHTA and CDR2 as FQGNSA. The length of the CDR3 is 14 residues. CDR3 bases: TGTGCCAGCAGCCCTGGGTCGGGGCCCTACGAGCAGTACTTC. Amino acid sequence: CASSPGSGPYEQYF.

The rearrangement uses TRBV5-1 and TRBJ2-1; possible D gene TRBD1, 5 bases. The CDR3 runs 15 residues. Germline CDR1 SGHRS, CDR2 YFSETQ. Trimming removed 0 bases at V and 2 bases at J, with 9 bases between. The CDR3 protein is CASSLDQGAYNEQFF. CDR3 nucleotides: TGCGCCAGCAGCTTGGATCAGGGTGCCTACAATGAGCAGTTCTTC. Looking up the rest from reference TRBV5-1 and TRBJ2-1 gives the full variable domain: KAGVTQTPRYLIKTRGQQVTLSCSPISGHRSVSWYQQTPGQGLQFLFEYFSETQRNKGNFPGRFSGRQFSNSRSEMNVSTLELGDSALYLCASSLDQGAYNEQFFGPGTRLTVL.

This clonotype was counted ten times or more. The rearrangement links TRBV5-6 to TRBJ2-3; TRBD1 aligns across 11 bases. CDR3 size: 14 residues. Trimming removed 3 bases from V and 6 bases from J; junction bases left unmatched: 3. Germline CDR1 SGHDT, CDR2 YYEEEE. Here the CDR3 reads CASSWDRGSDTQYF. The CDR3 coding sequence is TGTGCCAGCAGCTGGGACAGGGGGTCCGATACGCAGTATTTT.

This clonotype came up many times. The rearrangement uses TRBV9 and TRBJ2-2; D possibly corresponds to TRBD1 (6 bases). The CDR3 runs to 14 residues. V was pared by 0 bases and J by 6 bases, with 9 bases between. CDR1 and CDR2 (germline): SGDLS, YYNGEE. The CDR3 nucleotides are TGTGCCAGCAGCGTAGCAGGGGTCGCCGGGGAGCTGTTTTTT. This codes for CASSVAGVAGELFF.

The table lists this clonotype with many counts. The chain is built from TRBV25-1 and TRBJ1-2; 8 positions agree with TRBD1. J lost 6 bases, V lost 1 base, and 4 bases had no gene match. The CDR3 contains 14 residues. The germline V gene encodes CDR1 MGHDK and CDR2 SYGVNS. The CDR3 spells CASSESGRGHGYTF. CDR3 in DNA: TGTGCCAGCAGTGAATCAGGCAGGGGGCATGGCTACACCTTC.

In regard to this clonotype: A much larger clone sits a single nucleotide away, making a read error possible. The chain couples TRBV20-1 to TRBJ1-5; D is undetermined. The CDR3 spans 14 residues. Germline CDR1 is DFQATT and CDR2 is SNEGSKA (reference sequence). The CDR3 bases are TGCGGTGCTAGAACCACAGTGCACAATCAGCCCCAGCATTTT. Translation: CGARTTVHNQPQHF.

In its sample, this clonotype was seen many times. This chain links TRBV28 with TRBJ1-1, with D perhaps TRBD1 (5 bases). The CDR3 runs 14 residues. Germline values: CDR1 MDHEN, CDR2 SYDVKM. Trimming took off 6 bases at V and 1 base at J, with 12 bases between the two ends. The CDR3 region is CASRPLQGNTEAFF. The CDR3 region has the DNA TGTGCCAGCAGGCCCCTGCAGGGGAACACTGAAGCTTTCTTT.

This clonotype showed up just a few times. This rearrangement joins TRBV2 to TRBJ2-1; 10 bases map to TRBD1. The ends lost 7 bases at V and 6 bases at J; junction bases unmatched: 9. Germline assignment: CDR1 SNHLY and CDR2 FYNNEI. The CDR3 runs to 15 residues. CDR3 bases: TGTGCCAGCAATTGGGACAGGGGCCGTATCAATGAGCAGTTCTTC. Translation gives CASNWDRGRINEQFF.

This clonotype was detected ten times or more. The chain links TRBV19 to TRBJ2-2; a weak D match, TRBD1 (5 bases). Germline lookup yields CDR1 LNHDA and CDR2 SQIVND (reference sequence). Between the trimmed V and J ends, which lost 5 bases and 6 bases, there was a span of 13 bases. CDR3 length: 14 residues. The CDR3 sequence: CASSQTVPAGELFF. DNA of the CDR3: TGTGCCAGTAGTCAGACAGTTCCCGCCGGGGAGCTGTTTTTT.

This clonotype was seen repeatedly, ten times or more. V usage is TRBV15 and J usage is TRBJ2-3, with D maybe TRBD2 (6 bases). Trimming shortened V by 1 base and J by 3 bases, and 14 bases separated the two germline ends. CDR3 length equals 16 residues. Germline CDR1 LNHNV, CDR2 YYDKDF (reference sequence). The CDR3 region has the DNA TGTGCCACCAGCAGAGGTATCGGAGGGGTGACAGATACGCAGTATTTT. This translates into CATSRGIGGVTDTQYF.

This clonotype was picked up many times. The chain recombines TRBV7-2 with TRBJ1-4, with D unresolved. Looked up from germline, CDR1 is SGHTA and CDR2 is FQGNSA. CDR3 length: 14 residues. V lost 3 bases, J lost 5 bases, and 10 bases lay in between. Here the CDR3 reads CASSFGAVNEKLFF. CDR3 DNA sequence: TGTGCCAGCAGCTTCGGTGCAGTCAATGAAAAACTGTTTTTT.

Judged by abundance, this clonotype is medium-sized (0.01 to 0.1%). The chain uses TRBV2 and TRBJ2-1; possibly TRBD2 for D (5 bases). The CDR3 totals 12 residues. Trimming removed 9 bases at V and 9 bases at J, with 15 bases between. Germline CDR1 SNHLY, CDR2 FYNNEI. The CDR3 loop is CASTRRVGEQFF. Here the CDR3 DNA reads TGTGCCAGTACTAGGCGTGTGGGTGAGCAGTTCTTC.

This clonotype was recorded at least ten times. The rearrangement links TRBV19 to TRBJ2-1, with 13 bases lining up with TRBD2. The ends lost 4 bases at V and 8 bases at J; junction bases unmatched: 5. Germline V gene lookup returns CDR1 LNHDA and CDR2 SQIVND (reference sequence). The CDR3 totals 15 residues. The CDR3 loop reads CASSTGLAGVDEQFF. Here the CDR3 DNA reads TGTGCCAGTAGTACCGGACTAGCGGGGGTAGATGAGCAGTTCTTC.

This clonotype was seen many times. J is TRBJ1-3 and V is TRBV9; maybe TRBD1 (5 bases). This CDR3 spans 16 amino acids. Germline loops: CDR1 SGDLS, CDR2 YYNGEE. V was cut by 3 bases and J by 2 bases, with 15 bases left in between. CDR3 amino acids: CASSADQVGAGNTIYF. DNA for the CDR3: TGTGCCAGCAGCGCGGATCAAGTGGGGGCTGGAAACACCATATATTTT.

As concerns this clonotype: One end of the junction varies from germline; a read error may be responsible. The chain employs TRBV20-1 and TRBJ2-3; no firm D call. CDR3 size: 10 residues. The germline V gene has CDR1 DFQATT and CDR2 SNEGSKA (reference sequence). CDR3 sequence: CSASTDTQYF. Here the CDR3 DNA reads TGCAGCGCTAGCACAGATACGCAGTATTTT.

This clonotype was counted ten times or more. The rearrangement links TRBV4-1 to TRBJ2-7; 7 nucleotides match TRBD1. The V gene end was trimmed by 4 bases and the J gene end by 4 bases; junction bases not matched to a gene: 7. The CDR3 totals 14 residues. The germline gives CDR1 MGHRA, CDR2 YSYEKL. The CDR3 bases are TGCGCCAGCAGCCGGACGGACAGGACGTACGAGCAGTACGTC. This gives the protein CASSRTDRTYEQYV.

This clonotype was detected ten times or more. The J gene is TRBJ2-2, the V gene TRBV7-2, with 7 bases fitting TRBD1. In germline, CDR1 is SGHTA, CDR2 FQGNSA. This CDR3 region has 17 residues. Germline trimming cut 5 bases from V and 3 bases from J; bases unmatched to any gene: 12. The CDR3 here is CASSQLSTGAYTGELFF. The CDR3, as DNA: TGTGCCAGCAGCCAGCTGTCCACAGGGGCGTACACCGGGGAGCTGTTTTTT. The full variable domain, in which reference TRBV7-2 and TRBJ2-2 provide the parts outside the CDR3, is GAGVSQSPSNKVTEKGKDVELRCDPISGHTALYWYRQSLGQGLEFLIYFQGNSAPDKSGLPSDRFSAERTGGSVSTLTIQRTQQEDSAVYLCASSQLSTGAYTGELFFGEGSRLTVL.

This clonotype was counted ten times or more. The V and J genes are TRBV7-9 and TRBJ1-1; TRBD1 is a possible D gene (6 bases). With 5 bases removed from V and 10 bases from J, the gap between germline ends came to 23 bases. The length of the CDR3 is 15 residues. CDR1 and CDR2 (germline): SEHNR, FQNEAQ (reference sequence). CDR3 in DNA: TGTGCCAGCAGCCCCCCCGGGGCGGGGGGCCTTGGAGCTTTCTTT. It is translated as CASSPPGAGGLGAFF. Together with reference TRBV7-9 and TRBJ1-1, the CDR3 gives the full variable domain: DTGVSQNPRHKITKRGQNVTFRCDPISEHNRLYWYRQTLGQGPEFLTYFQNEAQLEKSRLLSDRFSAERPKGSFSTLEIQRTEQGDSAMYLCASSPPGAGGLGAFFGQGTRLTVV.

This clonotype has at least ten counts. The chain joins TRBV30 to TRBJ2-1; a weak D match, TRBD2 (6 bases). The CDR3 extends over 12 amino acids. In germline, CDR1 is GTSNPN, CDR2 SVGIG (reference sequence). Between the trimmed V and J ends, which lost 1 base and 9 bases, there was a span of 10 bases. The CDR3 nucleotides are TGTGCCTGGAGTGCCCTGGGGGGTGAGCAGTTCTTC. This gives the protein CAWSALGGEQFF. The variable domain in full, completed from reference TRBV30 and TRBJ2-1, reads SQTIHQWPATLVQPVGSPLSLECTVEGTSNPNLYWYRQAAGRGLQLLFYSVGIGQISSEVPQNLSASRPQDRQFILSSKKLLLSDSGFYLCAWSALGGEQFFGPGTRLTVL.

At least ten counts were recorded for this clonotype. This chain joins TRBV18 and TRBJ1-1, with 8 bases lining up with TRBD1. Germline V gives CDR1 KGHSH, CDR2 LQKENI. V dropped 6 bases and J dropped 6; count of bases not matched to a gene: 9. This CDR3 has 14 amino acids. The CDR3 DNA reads TGTGCCAGCTCGCCTGGACAGGGAAGGGCTGAAGCTTTCTTT. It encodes CASSPGQGRAEAFF.

The DNA of the CDR3 is TGCAGTGCTAGAGTTTCACTAGCCTCGTTCGATACGCAGTATTTT. This sequence encodes CSARVSLASFDTQYF. The chain employs TRBV20-1 and TRBJ2-3, with D perhaps matching TRBD2 (6 bases). Trimming shortened V by 1 base and J by 6 bases, and 17 bases separated the two germline ends. The CDR3 has 15 residues. The germline V gene has CDR1 DFQATT and CDR2 SNEGSKA (reference sequence).

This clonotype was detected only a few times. The CDR3 DNA is TGTGCCTGTAACAAGGACACCATGCATTACACAGATACGCAGTATTTT. Amino acids: CACNKDTMHYTDTQYF. The rearrangement uses TRBV30 and TRBJ2-3; possibly TRBD1 for D (5 bases). CDR1 is GTSNPN, CDR2 SVGIG, per germline (reference sequence). V lost 6 bases to trimming and J lost 2 bases, with 21 bases between them. CDR3 size: 16 residues.

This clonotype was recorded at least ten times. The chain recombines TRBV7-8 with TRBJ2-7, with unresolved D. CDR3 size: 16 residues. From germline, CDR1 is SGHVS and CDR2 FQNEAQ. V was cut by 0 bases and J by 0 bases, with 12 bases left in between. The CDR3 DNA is TGTGCCAGCAGCTTAGCGATTTTCGCGAGCTCCTACGAGCAGTACTTC. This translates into CASSLAIFASSYEQYF.

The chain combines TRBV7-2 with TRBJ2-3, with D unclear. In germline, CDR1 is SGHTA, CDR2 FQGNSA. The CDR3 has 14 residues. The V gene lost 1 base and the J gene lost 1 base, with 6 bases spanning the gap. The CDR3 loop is CASSLEGGTDTQYF. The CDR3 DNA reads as TGTGCCAGCAGCTTAGAGGGCGGCACAGATACGCAGTATTTT.

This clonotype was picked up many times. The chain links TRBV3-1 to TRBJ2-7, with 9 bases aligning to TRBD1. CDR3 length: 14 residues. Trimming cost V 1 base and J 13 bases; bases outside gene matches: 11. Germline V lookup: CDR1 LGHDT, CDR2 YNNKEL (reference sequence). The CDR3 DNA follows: TGTGCCAGCAGCCAAGGAGTTCAGGGACAGGGTTTTTACGTC. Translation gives CASSQGVQGQGFYV.